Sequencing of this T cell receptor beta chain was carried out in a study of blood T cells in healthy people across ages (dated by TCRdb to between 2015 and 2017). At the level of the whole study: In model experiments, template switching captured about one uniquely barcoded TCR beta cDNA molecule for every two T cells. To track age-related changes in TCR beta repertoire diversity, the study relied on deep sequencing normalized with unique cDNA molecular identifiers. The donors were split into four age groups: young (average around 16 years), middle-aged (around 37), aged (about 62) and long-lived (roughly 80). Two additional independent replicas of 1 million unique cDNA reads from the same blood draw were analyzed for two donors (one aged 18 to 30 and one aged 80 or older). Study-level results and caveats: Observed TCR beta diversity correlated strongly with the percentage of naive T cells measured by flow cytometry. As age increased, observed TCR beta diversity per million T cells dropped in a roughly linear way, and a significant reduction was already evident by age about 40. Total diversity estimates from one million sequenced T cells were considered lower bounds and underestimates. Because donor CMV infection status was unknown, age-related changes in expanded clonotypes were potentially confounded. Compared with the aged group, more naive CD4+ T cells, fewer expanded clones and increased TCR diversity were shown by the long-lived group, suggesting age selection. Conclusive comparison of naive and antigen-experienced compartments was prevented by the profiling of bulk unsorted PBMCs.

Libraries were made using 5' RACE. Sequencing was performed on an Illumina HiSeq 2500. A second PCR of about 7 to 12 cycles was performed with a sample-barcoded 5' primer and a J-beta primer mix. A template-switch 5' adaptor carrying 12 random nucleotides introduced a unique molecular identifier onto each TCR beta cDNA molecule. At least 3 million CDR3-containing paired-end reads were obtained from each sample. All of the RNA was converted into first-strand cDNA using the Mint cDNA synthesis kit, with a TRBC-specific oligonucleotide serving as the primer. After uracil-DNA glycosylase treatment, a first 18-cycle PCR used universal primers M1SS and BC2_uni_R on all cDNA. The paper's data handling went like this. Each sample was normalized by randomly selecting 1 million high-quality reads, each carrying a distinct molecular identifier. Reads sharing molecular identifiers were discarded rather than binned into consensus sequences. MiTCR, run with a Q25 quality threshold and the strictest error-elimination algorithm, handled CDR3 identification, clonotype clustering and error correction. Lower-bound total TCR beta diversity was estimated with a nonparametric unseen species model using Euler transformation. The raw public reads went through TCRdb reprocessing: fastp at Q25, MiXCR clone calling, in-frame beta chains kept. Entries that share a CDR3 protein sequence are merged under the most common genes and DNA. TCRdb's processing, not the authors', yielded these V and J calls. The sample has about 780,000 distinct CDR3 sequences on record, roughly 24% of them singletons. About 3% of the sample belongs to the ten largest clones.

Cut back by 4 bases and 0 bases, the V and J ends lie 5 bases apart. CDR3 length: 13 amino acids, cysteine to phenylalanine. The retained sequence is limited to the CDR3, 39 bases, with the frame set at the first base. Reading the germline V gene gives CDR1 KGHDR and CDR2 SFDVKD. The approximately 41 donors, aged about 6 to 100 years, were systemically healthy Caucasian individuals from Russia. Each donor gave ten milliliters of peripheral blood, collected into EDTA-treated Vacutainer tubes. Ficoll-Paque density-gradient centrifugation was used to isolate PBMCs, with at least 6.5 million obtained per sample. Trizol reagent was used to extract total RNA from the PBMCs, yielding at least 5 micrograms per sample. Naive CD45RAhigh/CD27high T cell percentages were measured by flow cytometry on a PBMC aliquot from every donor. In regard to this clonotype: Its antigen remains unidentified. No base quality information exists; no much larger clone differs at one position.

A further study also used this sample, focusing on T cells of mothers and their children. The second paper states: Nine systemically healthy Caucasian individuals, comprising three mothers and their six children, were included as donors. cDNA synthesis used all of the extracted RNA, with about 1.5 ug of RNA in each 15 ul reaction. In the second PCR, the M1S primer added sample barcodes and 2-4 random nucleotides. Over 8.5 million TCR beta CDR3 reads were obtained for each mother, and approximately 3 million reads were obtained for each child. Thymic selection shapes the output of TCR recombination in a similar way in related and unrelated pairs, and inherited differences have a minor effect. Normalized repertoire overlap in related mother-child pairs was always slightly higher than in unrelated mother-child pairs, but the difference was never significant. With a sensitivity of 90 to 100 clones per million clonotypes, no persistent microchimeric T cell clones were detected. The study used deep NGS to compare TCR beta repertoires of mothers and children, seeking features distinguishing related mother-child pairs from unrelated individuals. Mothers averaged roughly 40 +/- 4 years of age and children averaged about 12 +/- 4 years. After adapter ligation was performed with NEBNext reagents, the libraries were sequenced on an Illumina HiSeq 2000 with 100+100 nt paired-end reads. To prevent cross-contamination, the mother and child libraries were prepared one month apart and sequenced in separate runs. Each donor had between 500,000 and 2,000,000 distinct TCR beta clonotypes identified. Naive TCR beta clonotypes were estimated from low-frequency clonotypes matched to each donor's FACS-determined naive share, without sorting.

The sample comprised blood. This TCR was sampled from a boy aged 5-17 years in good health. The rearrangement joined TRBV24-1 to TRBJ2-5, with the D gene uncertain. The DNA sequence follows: TGTGCCACCAGTGACATGAACCAAGAGACCCAGTACTTC. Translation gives CATSDMNQETQYF.